The 20 T cell receptor beta chains below all came from one sample that was sequenced in a study of blood T cell repertoires in COVID-19. The data were produced by immunoSEQ multiplex PCR, yet TCRdb's version contains in-frame clones alone and is incomplete. The sample has over 250,000 clones, about nine tenths seen once. Input material: peripheral blood. These receptors originate from a man aged 50-60 years with acute or convalescent COVID-19.

The rearrangement uses TRBV30 and TRBJ2-2; TRBD2 agrees at 8 bases. V shed 8 bases, J shed 3 bases, and the junction held 11 bases outside the gene matches. The CDR3 runs to 15 residues. Germline V CDR1 and CDR2: GTSNPN, SVGIG (reference sequence). The CDR3 DNA reads TGTGCCGGATTCCCCGGACTAGCAGACACCGGGGAGCTGTTTTTT. Amino acid sequence: CAGFPGLADTGELFF. Full variable domain (outside the CDR3, taken from reference TRBV30 and TRBJ2-2): SQTIHQWPATLVQPVGSPLSLECTVEGTSNPNLYWYRQAAGRGLQLLFYSVGIGQISSEVPQNLSASRPQDRQFILSSKKLLLSDSGFYLCAGFPGLADTGELFFGEGSRLTVL.

The chain carries TRBV5-4 and TRBJ2-3; 7 positions match TRBD1. Germline V CDR1 and CDR2: SGHNT, YYREEE (reference sequence). The CDR3 contains 15 residues. Trimming at V came to 3 bases and at J to 1 base, leaving 5 bases not matched to a gene. As DNA, the CDR3 is TGTGCCAGCAGCTCACAGGGGAGTGGCACAGATACGCAGTATTTT. Amino acids: CASSSQGSGTDTQYF.

The V gene is TRBV5-1, the J gene TRBJ2-2; a weak D match, TRBD1 (6 bases). This CDR3 contains 15 residues. Germline V lookup: CDR1 SGHRS, CDR2 YFSETQ. V lost 2 bases and J lost 2, with 10 bases in between. CDR3 amino acids: CASSLGTTNTGELFF. The DNA of the CDR3 is TGCGCCAGCAGCTTAGGGACAACTAACACCGGGGAGCTGTTTTTT.

This clone has a single count. This CDR3 is CASSPSGGGRNEKLFF. Here the CDR3 DNA reads TGTGCCAGCTCACCCAGCGGGGGAGGGCGAAATGAAAAACTGTTTTTT. The gene calls are TRBV18 and TRBJ1-4; weak D call: TRBD1 (5 bases). This CDR3 comprises 16 residues. V shed 3 bases and J shed 5 bases, with 16 bases lying between them. CDR1 is KGHSH and CDR2 is LQKENI in the germline V gene.

This rearrangement joins TRBV13 to TRBJ1-2; D is perhaps TRBD1 (6 bases). CDR3 length: 14 residues. Trimming cost V 5 bases and J 0 bases, with 10 bases left between them. Germline assignment: CDR1 PRHDT and CDR2 FYEKMQ (reference sequence). The DNA for the CDR3 is TGTGCCAGCAGCCGGACAGCCACTAACTATGGCTACACCTTC. This encodes CASSRTATNYGYTF.

The V and J genes are TRBV24-1 and TRBJ2-3; D possibly corresponds to TRBD1 (6 bases). V was clipped by 3 bases and J by 1 base, with 13 bases between them. CDR1 is KGHDR and CDR2 is SFDVKD in the germline V gene. This CDR3 is 16 amino acids long. CDR3 region: CATSDPRGRGTDTQYF. The CDR3 nucleotides are TGTGCCACCAGTGATCCCAGGGGAAGGGGCACAGATACGCAGTATTTT.

V and J are TRBV7-2 and TRBJ2-1; 13 bases align to TRBD2. The J segment lost 6 bases and the V segment lost 4 bases, leaving 15 bases of the junction unmatched. Germline V gene sequence: CDR1 SGHTA, CDR2 FQGNSA. The CDR3 sequence is 19 residues long. For the CDR3, the DNA is TGTGCCAGCAGCTGTCATACTAGCGGGGGGGCCCTAATGTGCAATGAGCAGTTCTTC. Its protein product is CASSCHTSGGALMCNEQFF.

The chain joins TRBV4-2 to TRBJ1-3; 10 bases match TRBD1. Germline CDR1 reads LGHNA; CDR2 reads YNFKEQ. V shed 3 bases, J shed 0 bases, and the junction held 8 bases outside the gene matches. There are 18 residues in the CDR3. CDR3 region: CASSQYGRTGGSGNTIYF. The DNA of the CDR3 is TGTGCCAGCAGCCAGTATGGGAGGACAGGGGGCTCTGGAAACACCATATATTTT.

This chain uses TRBV18 with TRBJ1-2; TRBD1 aligns across 7 bases. Germline CDR1 KGHSH, CDR2 LQKENI. Trimming at V came to 8 bases and at J to 5 bases, leaving 14 bases not matched to a gene. This CDR3 contains 15 residues. The CDR3 region has the DNA TGTGCCAGCGCCACTGACAGGGACCCCCCTTATGGCTACACCTTC. Translated: CASATDRDPPYGYTF.

The chain combines TRBV7-9 with TRBJ2-1; 8 bases are a match to TRBD1. V dropped 1 base and J dropped 8; count of bases not matched to a gene: 10. Germline CDR1 reads SEHNR; CDR2 reads FQNEAQ (reference sequence). The CDR3 contains 16 residues. As DNA, the CDR3 is TGTGCCAGCAGCTTAGTCAGGGGGCCCTTGGTGGATGAGCAGTTCTTC. Translated, it gives CASSLVRGPLVDEQFF.

The chain employs TRBV6-1 and TRBJ1-2; D gene uncertain. Germline V gene lookup returns CDR1 MNHNS and CDR2 SASEGT. CDR3 size: 15 residues. Trimming removed 1 base from V and 6 bases from J, with 15 bases in between. The chain's CDR3 is CASSEGLAKEDGYTF. The CDR3 DNA reads TGTGCCAGCAGTGAAGGATTAGCTAAAGAGGATGGCTACACCTTC.

The chain has TRBV6-6 and TRBJ2-3; 8 positions match TRBD2. This CDR3 spans 15 amino acids. V lost 5 bases, J lost 1 base, and 5 bases stayed unmatched. In germline, CDR1 is MNHNY, CDR2 SVGAGI (reference sequence). The CDR3 spells CASSNSGGGTDTQYF. The CDR3 nucleotides are TGTGCCAGCAGTAACAGCGGGGGAGGCACAGATACGCAGTATTTT.

The table lists this clone with a count of one. This chain links TRBV10-1 with TRBJ1-6; 8 bases are shared with TRBD1. CDR1 WNHNN and CDR2 SYGVQD come from the germline V gene (reference sequence). The trim removed 0 bases at V and 7 bases at J, leaving 2 bases unmatched. This CDR3 has 15 amino acids. DNA of the CDR3: TGCGCCAGCAGTGAGTCTGGACAGGGAAATTCACCCCTCCACTTT. It encodes CASSESGQGNSPLHF.

The CDR3 sequence is CASSEGVGVGYTF. Here the CDR3 DNA reads TGTGCCAGCAGTGAAGGGGTCGGGGTGGGCTACACCTTC. This rearrangement joins TRBV2 to TRBJ1-2; the D is unclear. The CDR3 loop spans 13 amino acids. Deletions cut 1 base from V and 8 bases from J, with 11 bases between. CDR1 is SNHLY and CDR2 is FYNNEI in the germline V gene.

This chain joins TRBV19 and TRBJ2-6; tentatively, D is TRBD1 (5 bases). Between the trimmed V and J ends, which lost 9 bases and 2 bases, there was a span of 8 bases. Germline V gene lookup returns CDR1 LNHDA and CDR2 SQIVND (reference sequence). The CDR3 runs 13 residues. The CDR3, as DNA: TGTGCCAGCCAGGGCGCTGGGGCCAACGTCCTGACTTTC. This codes for CASQGAGANVLTF.

The J gene is TRBJ2-7, the V gene TRBV5-6, with D unclear. Germline assignment: CDR1 SGHDT and CDR2 YYEEEE. The V end was cut by 1 base, the J end by 3 bases, with 14 bases between. The CDR3 is 15 amino acids. DNA for the CDR3: TGTGCCAGCAGCTTGTTGTCCCAGTTCGTCTACGAGCAGTACTTC. This gives the protein CASSLLSQFVYEQYF.

The V and J genes are TRBV29-1 and TRBJ2-3; D uncertain. Germline loops: CDR1 SQVTM, CDR2 ANQGSEA. The CDR3 covers 10 residues. V lost 4 bases and J 7 bases, leaving 6 bases between the germline ends. Here the CDR3 DNA reads TGCAGCGTTGGTACAAATACGCAGTATTTT. Encoded protein: CSVGTNTQYF.

The genes are TRBV15 and TRBJ1-5, with 11 bases lining up with TRBD1. V lost 1 base and J lost 6; bases outside the gene matches: 5. The CDR3 spans 16 residues. CDR1 and CDR2 from the germline V gene are LNHNV and YYDKDF (reference sequence). For the CDR3, the DNA is TGTGCCACCAGCAGAGCCCCGGGACAGGGGGTTCAGCCCCAGCATTTT. Protein: CATSRAPGQGVQPQHF.

The V and J genes are TRBV2 and TRBJ2-7; TRBD1 agrees at 8 bases. The germline CDR1 and CDR2 sequences are SNHLY and FYNNEI. This CDR3 has 13 amino acids. V lost 6 bases and J lost 3; bases outside the gene matches: 4. In DNA form, the CDR3 reads TGTGCCAGCAGGCACGGACAGGGCTACGAGCAGTACTTC. Amino acids: CASRHGQGYEQYF.

V gene TRBV3-1 (or the pseudogene TRBV3-2) combines with J gene TRBJ1-2, with D perhaps matching TRBD1 (6 bases). The CDR3 runs to 14 residues. The V gene lost 4 bases and the J gene lost 4 bases, with 13 bases spanning the gap. Germline lookup yields CDR1 LGHDT and CDR2 YNNKEL (reference sequence). In nucleotides, the CDR3 is TGTGCCAGCAGCCCCCGGGGGGCGATCTATGGCTACACCTTC. Protein sequence: CASSPRGAIYGYTF.